This entry is about one T cell receptor (beta chain). What it recognizes is unknown. J gave up 6 bases and V 2 bases, and 14 bases lay outside the gene matches. The CDR3 sequence is 16 residues long. Germline lookup yields CDR1 SGHKS and CDR2 YYEKEE (reference sequence). This specimen belongs to a study of a mutant IDH1 vaccine in newly diagnosed glioma. Study-wide background: Most had both radiotherapy and temozolomide beforehand; others had only one.

Sequenced by immunoSEQ multiplex PCR; TCRdb stores in-frame clones only, minus some. Of tens of thousands of clones listed, roughly 80% were seen once; the top ten hold more than 5%. Specified time point: week 23, last vaccination. Each dose of the vaccine consisted of 300 ug of mutant IDH1 20-mer peptide, with topical imiquimod. Donor diagnoses consisted of new WHO grade 3 or 4 IDH1-mutant, ATRX-lost astrocytomas. Overall study results and limits: Vaccine-induced responses were seen in more than 90% of patients, spanning several MHC alleles.

The clonotype comes from a man aged 40-49 years with glioma. The J gene is TRBJ2-7, the V gene TRBV5-5; 7 nucleotides match TRBD1. This specimen consisted of PBMCs, obtained from a glioma patient whose treatment included an IDH1 peptide vaccine. Here the CDR3 reads CASSFSPTGNLGEQYF. CDR3 nucleotide sequence: TGTGCCAGCAGCTTTTCTCCGACAGGGAATTTGGGCGAGCAGTACTTC.